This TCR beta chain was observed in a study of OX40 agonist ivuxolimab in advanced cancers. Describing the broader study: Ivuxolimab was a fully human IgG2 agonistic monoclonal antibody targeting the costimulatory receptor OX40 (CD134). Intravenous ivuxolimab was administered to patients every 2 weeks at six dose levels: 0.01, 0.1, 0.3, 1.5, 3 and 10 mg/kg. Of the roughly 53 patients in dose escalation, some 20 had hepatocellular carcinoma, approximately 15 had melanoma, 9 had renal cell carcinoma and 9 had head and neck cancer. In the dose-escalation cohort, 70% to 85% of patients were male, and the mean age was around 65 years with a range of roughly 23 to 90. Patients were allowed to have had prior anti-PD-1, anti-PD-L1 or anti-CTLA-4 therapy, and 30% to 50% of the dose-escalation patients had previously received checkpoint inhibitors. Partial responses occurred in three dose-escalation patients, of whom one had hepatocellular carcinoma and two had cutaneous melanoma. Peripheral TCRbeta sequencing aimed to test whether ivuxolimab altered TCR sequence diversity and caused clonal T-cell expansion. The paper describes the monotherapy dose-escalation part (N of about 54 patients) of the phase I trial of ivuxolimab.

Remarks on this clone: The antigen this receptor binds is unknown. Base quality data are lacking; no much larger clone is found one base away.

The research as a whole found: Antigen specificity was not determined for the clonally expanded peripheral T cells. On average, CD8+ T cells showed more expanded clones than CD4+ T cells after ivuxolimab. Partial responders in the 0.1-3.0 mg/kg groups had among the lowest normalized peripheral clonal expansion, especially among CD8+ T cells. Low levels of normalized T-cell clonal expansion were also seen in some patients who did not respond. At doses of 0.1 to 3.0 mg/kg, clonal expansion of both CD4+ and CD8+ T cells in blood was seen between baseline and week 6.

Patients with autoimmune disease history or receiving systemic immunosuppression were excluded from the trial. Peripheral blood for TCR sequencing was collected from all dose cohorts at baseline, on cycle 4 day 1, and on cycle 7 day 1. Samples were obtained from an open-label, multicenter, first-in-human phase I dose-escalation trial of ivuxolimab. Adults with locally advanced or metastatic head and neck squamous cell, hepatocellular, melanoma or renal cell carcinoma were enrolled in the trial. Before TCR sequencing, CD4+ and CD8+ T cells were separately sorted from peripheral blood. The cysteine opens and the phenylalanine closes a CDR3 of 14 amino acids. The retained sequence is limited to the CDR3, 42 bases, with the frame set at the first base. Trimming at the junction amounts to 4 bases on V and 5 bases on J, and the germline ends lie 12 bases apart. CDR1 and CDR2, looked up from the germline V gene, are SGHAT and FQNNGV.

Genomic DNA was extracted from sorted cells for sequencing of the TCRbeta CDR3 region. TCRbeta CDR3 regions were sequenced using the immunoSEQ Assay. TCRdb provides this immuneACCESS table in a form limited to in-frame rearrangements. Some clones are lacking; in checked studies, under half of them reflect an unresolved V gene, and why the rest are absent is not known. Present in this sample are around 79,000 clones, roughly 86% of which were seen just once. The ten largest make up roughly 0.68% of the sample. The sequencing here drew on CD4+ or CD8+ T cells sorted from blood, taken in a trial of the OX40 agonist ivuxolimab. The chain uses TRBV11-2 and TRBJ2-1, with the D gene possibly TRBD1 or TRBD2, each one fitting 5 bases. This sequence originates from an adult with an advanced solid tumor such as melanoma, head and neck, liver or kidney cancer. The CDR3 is CASSSGTTNNEQFF. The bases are TGTGCCAGCAGCTCCGGGACCACCAACAATGAGCAGTTCTTC.